This is a list of T cell receptor beta chains from one sample in a study of T-cell memory formation after mild COVID-19. TCRdb reprocessed the 5' RACE reads via MiXCR and lists one record per CDR3 protein. The sample contains more than 250,000 distinct CDR3 sequences, more than 15% of which appear only once. The sequencing sample was made of PBMCs or a T cell subset sorted from them (not recorded which). The receptors here all came from a man aged 18-30 years who had mild COVID-19 (a few samples of this study predate the infection). Cell type and time point are not known. CDR3s include the opening cysteine and the closing phenylalanine or tryptophan. A D gene is named only where the DNA matches it firmly. A clone size is listed for some rows: how often the clone was seen (once, few, many), or a class if it is expanded.

clone_size,j_call,v_call,d_call,cdr3_nt,cdr3_aa
NA,TRBJ2-2,TRBV2,TRBD1,TGTGCCAGCAGTGTTACAGGGGGCCGGGGCACCGGGGAGCTGTTTTTT,CASSVTGGRGTGELFF
NA,TRBJ1-1,TRBV7-9,NA,TGTGCCAGCAGGGACGGGAACACTGAAGCTTTCTTT,CASRDGNTEAFF
once,TRBJ2-5,TRBV6-2/TRBV6-3,TRBD2,TGTGCCAGCACCCCAGCAGCGGGGAACTTAGAGACCCAGTACTTC,CASTPAAGNLETQYF
NA,TRBJ1-4,TRBV18,NA,TGTGCCAGCTCACCAGCCCAGAATGAAAAACTGTTTTTT,CASSPAQNEKLFF
few,TRBJ1-1,TRBV7-3,NA,TGTGCCAGCGGCAGGGATATGAACACTGAAGCTTTCTTT,CASGRDMNTEAFF
many,TRBJ2-7,TRBV11-2,NA,TGTGCCAGCAGCGTAAGCGACGAGCAGTACTTC,CASSVSDEQYF
many,TRBJ2-1,TRBV25-1,TRBD2,TGTGCCAGCAGACTAGCGGGGGGAGACAATGAGCAGTTCTTC,CASRLAGGDNEQFF
NA,TRBJ1-2,TRBV30,TRBD1,TGTGCCTGGAGTTCCGGGACAGGCTTATACCACACCTTC,CAWSSGTGLYHTF
few,TRBJ2-4,TRBV4-1,NA,TGCGCCAGCAGTGCGGGACATTTAGCCAAAAACATTCAGTACTTC,CASSAGHLAKNIQYF
few,TRBJ2-1,TRBV4-2,TRBD1,TGTGCCAGCAGCCAGGAAATCGGGACAGGGGGCAATGAGCAGTTCTTC,CASSQEIGTGGNEQFF
few,TRBJ2-2,TRBV15,NA,TGTGCCACCAGCAGAGCGGAGGCTCTCGCGAACACCGGGGAGCTGTTTTTT,CATSRAEALANTGELFF
NA,TRBJ2-7,TRBV6-2/TRBV6-3,TRBD1,TGTGCCAGCAGTTACGGGACAGAATACGAGCAGTACTTC,CASSYGTEYEQYF
NA,TRBJ2-5,TRBV4-3,NA,TGCGCCAGCAGCCAAGAGCTGTCAGGGGGGAGACTAGAGACCCAGTACTTC,CASSQELSGGRLETQYF
few,TRBJ1-2,TRBV5-1,NA,TGCGCCAGCAGCTCGGGCCTTTCCTATGGCTACACCTTC,CASSSGLSYGYTF
few,TRBJ1-2,TRBV5-5,TRBD1,TGTGCCAGCAGCGTTTCACAGGGGACCTTCGATGGCTACACCTTC,CASSVSQGTFDGYTF
NA,TRBJ1-1,TRBV11-2,NA,TGTGCCAGCAGCTTAGTCGGAACGGGGAACACTGAAGCTTTCTTT,CASSLVGTGNTEAFF
NA,TRBJ2-1,TRBV5-1,NA,TGCGCCAGCAGCTCCATAGCGGCCACGGGCAATGAGCAGTTCTTC,CASSSIAATGNEQFF
NA,TRBJ1-5,TRBV5-1,NA,TGCGCCAGCAGCTTGGATGGGTCTGATCAGCCCCAGCATTTT,CASSLDGSDQPQHF
few,TRBJ2-3,TRBV5-1,TRBD2,TGCGCCAGCAGCAGGACTAGCGACACAGATACGCAGTATTTT,CASSRTSDTDTQYF
few,TRBJ2-2,TRBV7-6,TRBD2,TGTGCCAGCAGCAACTCCAGGACTAGCGGGCCCGGGGAGCTGTTTTTT,CASSNSRTSGPGELFF
NA,TRBJ2-1,TRBV19,TRBD2,TGTGCCAGTAGTGCCAGAGTAGCGGGGGGGTATCACAATGAGCAGTTCTTC,CASSARVAGGYHNEQFF
NA,TRBJ1-4,TRBV6-5,NA,TGTGCCAGCAGGAGGGCCGGAGATGAAAAACTGTTTTTT,CASRRAGDEKLFF